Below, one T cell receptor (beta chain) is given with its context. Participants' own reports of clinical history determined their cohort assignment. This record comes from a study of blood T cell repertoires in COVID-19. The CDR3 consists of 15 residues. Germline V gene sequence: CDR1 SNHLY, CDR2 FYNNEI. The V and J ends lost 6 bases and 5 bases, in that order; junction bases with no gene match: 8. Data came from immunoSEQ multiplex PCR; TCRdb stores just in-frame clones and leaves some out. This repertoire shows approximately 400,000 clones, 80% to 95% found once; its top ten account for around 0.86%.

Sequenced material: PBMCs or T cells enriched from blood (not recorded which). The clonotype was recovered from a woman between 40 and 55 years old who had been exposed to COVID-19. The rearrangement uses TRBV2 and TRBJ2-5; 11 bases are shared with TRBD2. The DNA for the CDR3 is TGTGCCAGCAGCGCCACCTGGACTAGCGGGGAGACCCAGTACTTC. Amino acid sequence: CASSATWTSGETQYF.